Each of the 15 T cell receptor beta chains below was sequenced from the same sample in a study of CD8+ T cells in alopecia areata. Treatment specified: oral pan-JAK inhibitor, 5-10 mg twice daily. Investigators isolated RNA and reverse transcribed it into cDNA to act as the sequencing template. Here immunoSEQ multiplex PCR was the method, and the copy in TCRdb shows in-frame clones only, minus some. This sample yields 200,000 to 250,000 clones, of which around 57% are seen a single time; roughly 1.4% belongs to the top ten. The sample consisted of CD4+ T cells sorted from blood, taken at week 4, from a patient treated with tofacitinib. These receptors were taken from a human donor with alopecia areata.

V usage is TRBV5-1 and J usage is TRBJ2-5, with D possibly matching TRBD2 (5 bases). Trimming cost V 0 bases and J 2 bases, with 14 bases left between them. The CDR3 spans 16 residues. CDR1 and CDR2 (germline): SGHRS, YFSETQ. CDR3 sequence: CASSLAARGSQETQYF. The CDR3 DNA follows: TGCGCCAGCAGCTTGGCGGCTAGAGGGTCACAAGAGACCCAGTACTTC.

This clone was recorded a few times. The J gene is TRBJ1-1, the V gene TRBV29-1, with D uncertain. Trimming took 7 bases from V and 0 from J, leaving 12 bases between them. The CDR3 extends over 13 amino acids. Germline V gene lookup returns CDR1 SQVTM and CDR2 ANQGSEA. The chain's CDR3 is CSARNLVNTEAFF. CDR3 sequence (DNA): TGCAGCGCCCGTAATCTCGTGAACACTGAAGCTTTCTTT. Drawing the rest from reference TRBV29-1 and TRBJ1-1, the complete variable domain is SAVISQKPSRDICQRGTSLTIQCQVDSQVTMMFWYRQQPGQSLTLIATANQGSEATYESGFVIDKFPISRPNLTFSTLTVSNMSPEDSSIYLCSARNLVNTEAFFGQGTRLTVV.

The chain recombines TRBV2 with TRBJ1-2; D ambiguous. The germline V gene encodes CDR1 SNHLY and CDR2 FYNNEI. V dropped 5 bases and J dropped 4 bases, with 11 bases sitting between them. The CDR3 covers 13 residues. The CDR3 reads CASSPQNSYGYTF. DNA of the CDR3: TGTGCCAGCAGTCCGCAGAACTCCTATGGCTACACCTTC.

This clone has a handful of counts. The chain is built from TRBV2 and TRBJ2-4, with a tentative D call TRBD2 (5 bases). Germline V lookup: CDR1 SNHLY, CDR2 FYNNEI. The CDR3 length is 15 residues. Trimming cost V 3 bases and J 0 bases, with 9 bases left between them. CDR3 sequence (DNA): TGTGCCAGCAGTGACGGTGGACTAGCCAAAAACATTCAGTACTTC. Translation: CASSDGGLAKNIQYF. Together with reference TRBV2 and TRBJ2-4, the CDR3 gives the full variable domain: EPEVTQTPSHQVTQMGQEVILRCVPISNHLYFYWYRQILGQKVEFLVSFYNNEISEKSEIFDDQFSVERPDGSNFTLKIRSTKLEDSAMYFCASSDGGLAKNIQYFGAGTRLSVL.

This clone turned up a few times. This chain connects TRBV15 to TRBJ2-1, with TRBD2 identical over 8 bases. The CDR3 runs to 15 residues. After removal of 0 bases from V and 10 bases from J, the junction contained 8 bases not matched to a gene. CDR1 and CDR2 from the germline V gene are LNHNV and YYDKDF (reference sequence). The chain's CDR3 is CATSRDPTSDQEQFF. The CDR3 DNA follows: TGTGCCACCAGCAGAGATCCGACTAGCGATCAGGAGCAGTTCTTC.

This chain connects TRBV6-5 to TRBJ2-7, with D uncertain. V shed 0 bases and J shed 5 bases, with 8 bases lying between them. Germline loops: CDR1 MNHEY, CDR2 SVGAGI. The CDR3 spans 13 residues. For the CDR3, the DNA is TGTGCCAGCAGTTACTCGAGACCGGACGAGCAGTACTTC. Its translation is CASSYSRPDEQYF.

The chain recombines TRBV19 with TRBJ2-7; TRBD1 or TRBD2 may be the D gene (5 bases each). The CDR3 runs to 11 residues. Germline lookup yields CDR1 LNHDA and CDR2 SQIVND (reference sequence). Trimming stripped 6 bases from V and 7 bases from J, with 10 bases between. The CDR3 region is CASRWGSEQYF. The CDR3, as DNA: TGTGCCAGTAGATGGGGGTCGGAGCAGTACTTC. Looking up the rest from reference TRBV19 and TRBJ2-7 gives the full variable domain: DGGITQSPKYLFRKEGQNVTLSCEQNLNHDAMYWYRQDPGQGLRLIYYSQIVNDFQKGDIAEGYSVSREKKESFPLTVTSAQKNPTAFYLCASRWGSEQYFGPGTRLTVT.

The chain has TRBV4-1 and TRBJ2-6, with unresolved D. Trimming pared 0 bases from V and 0 bases from J, leaving 15 bases between. The CDR3 has 19 amino acids. Germline CDR1 is MGHRA and CDR2 is YSYEKL. The CDR3 nucleotides read TGCGCCAGCAGCCAAGATGCGCCCCGACTGGGCTCTGGGGCCAACGTCCTGACTTTC. This codes for CASSQDAPRLGSGANVLTF.

The chain couples TRBV6-5 to TRBJ1-1; a possible D gene is TRBD1 (5 bases). The CDR3 has 14 residues. V gave up 2 bases and J gave up 4 bases, with 11 bases separating them. CDR1 is MNHEY, CDR2 SVGAGI, per germline. The CDR3: CASSYRTGGTEAFF. CDR3 DNA sequence: TGTGCCAGCAGTTACAGGACGGGGGGCACTGAAGCTTTCTTT.

V and J are TRBV30 and TRBJ1-1; no firm D call. This CDR3 is 13 amino acids long. V dropped 2 bases and J dropped 1 base, with 8 bases sitting between them. Germline CDR1 GTSNPN, CDR2 SVGIG (reference sequence). Here the CDR3 reads CAWSWVGNTEAFF. The CDR3 DNA sequence: TGTGCCTGGAGTTGGGTGGGGAACACTGAAGCTTTCTTT.

This clone came up a few times. At one boundary the junction diverges from the germline segment, which might be a read error. The gene calls are TRBV10-3 and TRBJ2-7, with 7 bases matching TRBD1. CDR3 length: 11 amino acids. Germline assignment: CDR1 ENHRY and CDR2 SYGVKD. For the CDR3, the DNA is TGTGCCATCAGTGAGGACAGGGAATCCAAGTTC. Its translation: CAISEDRESKF.

V usage is TRBV29-1 and J usage is TRBJ1-2, with unresolved D. The CDR3 loop spans 13 amino acids. Deletions cut 3 bases from V and 4 bases from J, with 12 bases between. Germline CDR1 and CDR2: SQVTM and ANQGSEA. The CDR3 bases are TGCAGCGTTGACCTGGGAACCACCTATGGCTACACCTTC. Its protein product is CSVDLGTTYGYTF. Full variable domain (missing parts from reference TRBV29-1 and TRBJ1-2): SAVISQKPSRDICQRGTSLTIQCQVDSQVTMMFWYRQQPGQSLTLIATANQGSEATYESGFVIDKFPISRPNLTFSTLTVSNMSPEDSSIYLCSVDLGTTYGYTFGSGTRLTVV.

V is TRBV9 and J is TRBJ1-1; no clear D. In germline, CDR1 is SGDLS, CDR2 YYNGEE. This CDR3 is 14 amino acids long. V was trimmed by 0 bases and J by 0 bases, leaving 6 bases between them. This CDR3 reads CASSVVPVNTEAFF. CDR3 nucleotides: TGTGCCAGCAGCGTAGTCCCGGTGAACACTGAAGCTTTCTTT. Looking up the rest from reference TRBV9 and TRBJ1-1 gives the full variable domain: DSGVTQTPKHLITATGQRVTLRCSPRSGDLSVYWYQQSLDQGLQFLIQYYNGEERAKGNILERFSAQQFPDLHSELNLSSLELGDSALYFCASSVVPVNTEAFFGQGTRLTVV.

The genes are TRBV30 and TRBJ2-7; D gene uncertain. This CDR3 comprises 14 residues. The germline CDR1 and CDR2 sequences are GTSNPN and SVGIG (reference sequence). The V and J ends lost 0 bases and 3 bases respectively, with 12 bases between them. The CDR3, as DNA: TGTGCCTGGAGTGTACGGGCCCCTTACTACGAGCAGTACTTC. Encoded protein: CAWSVRAPYYEQYF.

This clone was counted a few times. The chain has TRBV10-3 and TRBJ2-6, with D possibly TRBD1 on 6 matching bases. Per germline, CDR1 ENHRY and CDR2 SYGVKD. The CDR3 has 16 amino acids. Trimming pared 11 bases from V and 2 bases from J, leaving 19 bases between. CDR3 nucleotides: TGTGCCGCTGCGGACAGTAGAGGTGCTGGGGCCAACGTCCTGACTTTC. Translation: CAAADSRGAGANVLTF.